This TCR beta chain was profiled in a study of T cell responses to AZD1222 COVID-19 vaccine. On this clone: Its antigen is unidentified.

General observations from the study: Receipt of two AZD1222 doses was followed by a rise in Spike-specific TCR breadth and depth. The donors showed a predominance of white British ancestry and of females, with possible underestimation of clonal diversity. Unmutated regions of variants are reportedly targeted by nearly half of spike-specific TCRs.

Only in-frame clones appear in the TCRdb table, and some are missing; sequencing was by immunoSEQ multiplex PCR. The table has 100,000 to 130,000 clones, around nine tenths seen once. CDR3 length equals 14 residues. Germline-derived CDR1 and CDR2 are MNHEY and SVGAGI. The ends were cut back, 6 bases at V and 4 bases at J, with 13 bases in the middle. The V and J genes are TRBV6-5 and TRBJ1-3, with D maybe TRBD1 (5 bases). This clonotype originated in an adult in good health. The sequencing used peripheral blood, collected on day 0 of AZD1222 vaccination. The CDR3 nucleotides are TGTGCCAGCAGCACGCCCAGGGACGGAAACACCATATATTTT. Translating it yields CASSTPRDGNTIYF.